This is a list of T cell receptor beta chains from one sample in a study of T cells in Graves' hyperthyroidism and ophthalmopathy. A single record per CDR3 protein comes from TCRdb applying MiXCR to the multiplex PCR reads. The repertoire holds some 370,000 distinct CDR3 sequences, with about 18% as singletons. Sequenced material: blood. The receptor set was obtained from a woman aged 25 to 39 with Graves' hyperthyroidism that later progressed to Graves' ophthalmopathy. Both conserved end residues are part of each CDR3. The order of the fields is CDR3 DNA, CDR3 protein, D gene, J gene, V gene, clone size. The D gene is left open where the match is weak. Clone size is not always given. Where it is, it says once, few, many or a class for expanded clones.

CDR3nt: TGTGCCAGCAGTTGGCTGAGGGGTTCCTACGAGCAGTACTTC; CDR3aa: CASSWLRGSYEQYF; d_gene: .; j_gene: TRBJ2-7; v_gene: TRBV6-1; abundance: many
CDR3nt: TGTGCCAGTAGTACCACAGGGGGCACTGAAGCTTTCTTT; CDR3aa: CASSTTGGTEAFF; d_gene: TRBD1; j_gene: TRBJ1-1; v_gene: TRBV19; abundance: many
CDR3nt: TGTGCCAGCAGTCTCGGGGCGACTAGCGCAGATACGCAGTATTTT; CDR3aa: CASSLGATSADTQYF; d_gene: TRBD2; j_gene: TRBJ2-3; v_gene: TRBV7-2; abundance: .
CDR3nt: TGTGCCAGCAGCCGCGAGCGACAGGGGGCTTACGAGCAGTACTTC; CDR3aa: CASSRERQGAYEQYF; d_gene: TRBD1; j_gene: TRBJ2-7; v_gene: TRBV11-3; abundance: .
CDR3nt: TGTGCCAGCAGTTCCCTCACAGGGGGCCTCACTGAAGCTTTCTTT; CDR3aa: CASSSLTGGLTEAFF; d_gene: TRBD1; j_gene: TRBJ1-1; v_gene: TRBV28; abundance: .
CDR3nt: TGCAGTGCTGACACGGAGGGCTATGGCTACACCTTC; CDR3aa: CSADTEGYGYTF; d_gene: .; j_gene: TRBJ1-2; v_gene: TRBV20-1; abundance: many
CDR3nt: TGTGCCAGCAGACCGTCGGGATATAGCAATCAGCCCCAGCATTTT; CDR3aa: CASRPSGYSNQPQHF; d_gene: .; j_gene: TRBJ1-5; v_gene: TRBV6-1; abundance: .
CDR3nt: TGTGCCAGCAGCTTACGACTAGCGGGATGGGATACGCAGTATTTT; CDR3aa: CASSLRLAGWDTQYF; d_gene: TRBD2; j_gene: TRBJ2-3; v_gene: TRBV3-1; abundance: .
CDR3nt: TGCGCCAGCAGCCAAGAGCCCCTGACAGCTAGAACCGGGGAGCTGTTTTTT; CDR3aa: CASSQEPLTARTGELFF; d_gene: .; j_gene: TRBJ2-2; v_gene: TRBV4-1; abundance: .
CDR3nt: TGTGCCAGCAGCAAGGGACAGGAAGGTTGGTACGAGCAGTACTTC; CDR3aa: CASSKGQEGWYEQYF; d_gene: TRBD1; j_gene: TRBJ2-7; v_gene: TRBV5-5; abundance: few
CDR3nt: TGTGCCAGTAGTATTAGCGGGGTCACTCAGCCCCAGCATTTT; CDR3aa: CASSISGVTQPQHF; d_gene: .; j_gene: TRBJ1-5; v_gene: TRBV19; abundance: few
CDR3nt: TGCGCCAGCAGCCAAGCGGATGGATACGAGCAGTACTTC; CDR3aa: CASSQADGYEQYF; d_gene: .; j_gene: TRBJ2-7; v_gene: TRBV4-1; abundance: many
CDR3nt: TGCAGTCTGCGGGAGGGCTTCTACAATGAGCAGTTCTTC; CDR3aa: CSLREGFYNEQFF; d_gene: TRBD2; j_gene: TRBJ2-1; v_gene: TRBV20-1; abundance: .
CDR3nt: TGTGCCAGCAGCTTAGGTCTCTATCAGCCCCAGCATTTT; CDR3aa: CASSLGLYQPQHF; d_gene: .; j_gene: TRBJ1-5; v_gene: TRBV7-9; abundance: .
CDR3nt: TGTGCCAGTAGTATGGCTAGATATAGCAATCAGCCCCAGCATTTT; CDR3aa: CASSMARYSNQPQHF; d_gene: .; j_gene: TRBJ1-5; v_gene: TRBV19; abundance: .
CDR3nt: TGTGCCAGCAGTGAACACAGCGAGACCGGGGAGCTGTTTTTT; CDR3aa: CASSEHSETGELFF; d_gene: .; j_gene: TRBJ2-2; v_gene: TRBV2; abundance: many
CDR3nt: TGTGCCAGCACCCCGGGAGGGGGATTTTACAATGAGCAGTTCTTC; CDR3aa: CASTPGGGFYNEQFF; d_gene: TRBD2; j_gene: TRBJ2-1; v_gene: TRBV6-2/TRBV6-3; abundance: many
CDR3nt: TGTGCCAGTAGTATATGGTCCGACTCGGATACGCAGTATTTT; CDR3aa: CASSIWSDSDTQYF; d_gene: .; j_gene: TRBJ2-3; v_gene: TRBV19; abundance: few
CDR3nt: TGCGCCAGCAGCTTAGGGACAGCCATCTACAATGAGCAGTTCTTC; CDR3aa: CASSLGTAIYNEQFF; d_gene: TRBD1; j_gene: TRBJ2-1; v_gene: TRBV5-1; abundance: many
CDR3nt: TGCGCCAGCAGCCTGACCCTTAGCGGGAGAAGCACAGATACGCAGTATTTT; CDR3aa: CASSLTLSGRSTDTQYF; d_gene: TRBD2; j_gene: TRBJ2-3; v_gene: TRBV5-1; abundance: many
CDR3nt: TGCGCCAGCAGCTTGGTGAAAGGCACAGATACGCAGTATTTT; CDR3aa: CASSLVKGTDTQYF; d_gene: .; j_gene: TRBJ2-3; v_gene: TRBV5-1; abundance: .
CDR3nt: TGTGCCAGCAGCCCGACGGGGCCAGGGCGGAATGAGCAGTTCTTC; CDR3aa: CASSPTGPGRNEQFF; d_gene: .; j_gene: TRBJ2-1; v_gene: TRBV27; abundance: few
CDR3nt: TGTGCCAGCAGCCACCTCTACCGGGACAGCAACACCGGGGAGCTGTTTTTT; CDR3aa: CASSHLYRDSNTGELFF; d_gene: TRBD1; j_gene: TRBJ2-2; v_gene: TRBV3-1; abundance: .
CDR3nt: TGTGCCAGCAGCTTAGCTGGGGGTGGCACCATATATTTT; CDR3aa: CASSLAGGGTIYF; d_gene: .; j_gene: TRBJ1-3; v_gene: TRBV7-8; abundance: many
CDR3nt: TGCGCCAGCAGCTTTTTCGCCGGGAGCGGAGTAATGAAAAAACTGTTTTTT; CDR3aa: CASSFFAGSGVMKKLFF; d_gene: .; j_gene: TRBJ1-4; v_gene: TRBV5-1; abundance: many